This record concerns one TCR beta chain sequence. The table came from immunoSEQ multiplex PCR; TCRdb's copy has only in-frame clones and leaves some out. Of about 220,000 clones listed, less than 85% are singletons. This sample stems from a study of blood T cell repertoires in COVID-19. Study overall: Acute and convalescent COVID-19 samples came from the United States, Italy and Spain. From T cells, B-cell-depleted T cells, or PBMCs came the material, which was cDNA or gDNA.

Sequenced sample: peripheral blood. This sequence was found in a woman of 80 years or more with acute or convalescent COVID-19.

CDR3 in amino acids: CASRLSGVNEKLFF. The CDR3 DNA sequence: TGTGCCAGCAGGTTATCGGGTGTTAATGAAAAACTGTTTTTT. The chain joins TRBV7-8 to TRBJ1-4; D is undetermined. The CDR3 sequence is 14 residues long. The V and J ends lost 6 bases and 4 bases respectively, with 12 bases between them. Germline-derived CDR1 and CDR2 are SGHVS and FQNEAQ. The full variable domain, completed using reference TRBV7-8 and TRBJ1-4, is GAGVSQSPRYKVAKRGQDVALRCDPISGHVSLFWYQQALGQGPEFLTYFQNEAQLDKSGLPSDRFFAERPEGSVSTLKIQRTQQEDSAVYLCASRLSGVNEKLFFGSGTQLSVL.